These T cell receptor beta chains were read from a single sample in a study of blood T cell repertoires in COVID-19. Profiling relied on immunoSEQ multiplex PCR, and the TCRdb table lists in-frame clones only, not all of them. The sample holds tens of thousands of clones; 70% to 85% are singletons and the top ten take about 15%. The sequenced sample consisted of peripheral blood. These receptors originate from a man of 80 years or more with active COVID-19. The CDR3 runs from the conserved cysteine through the conserved F or W. Fields, in order: V gene, D gene, clone size, J gene, CDR3 protein, CDR3 DNA. D genes are given only for firm matches. Some rows mark clone size as missing; the rest say once, few, many or name a class of expanded clone.

TRBV2,NA,NA,TRBJ2-2,CASSAARAGELFF,TGTGCCAGCAGTGCAGCCCGGGCCGGGGAGCTGTTTTTT
TRBV7-2,TRBD2,NA,TRBJ2-5,CASSPQPSGGPYQETQYF,TGTGCCAGCAGCCCGCAACCTAGCGGGGGGCCGTACCAAGAGACCCAGTACTTC
TRBV9,TRBD1,NA,TRBJ1-1,CASSVTGTGDTEAFF,TGTGCCAGCAGCGTGACCGGGACAGGGGACACTGAAGCTTTCTTT
TRBV28,NA,few,TRBJ2-5,CASSAPQGFETQYF,TGTGCCAGCAGCGCACCGCAGGGTTTCGAGACCCAGTACTTC
TRBV9,TRBD1,once,TRBJ1-4,CASSEPTGDKLFF,TGTGCCAGCAGCGAGCCTACAGGGGATAAGTTGTTTTTT
TRBV24-1,TRBD2,few,TRBJ2-3,CATSEPGLAGSTDTQYF,TGTGCCACCAGTGAACCCGGACTAGCGGGGAGCACAGATACGCAGTATTTT
TRBV25-1,NA,NA,TRBJ2-7,CASSRGALSYEQYF,TGTGCCAGCAGCAGGGGGGCCCTCTCCTACGAGCAGTACTTC
TRBV4-2,TRBD1,NA,TRBJ1-6,CASSQGHRGLLNSPLHF,TGTGCCAGCAGCCAAGGCCACAGGGGGCTACTTAATTCACCCCTCCACTTT
TRBV6-5,NA,once,TRBJ1-6,CASTGSSYNSPLHF,TGTGCCAGCACTGGGAGCTCCTATAATTCACCCCTCCACTTT
TRBV9,TRBD1,few,TRBJ1-2,CASSVDGTGPYGYTF,TGTGCCAGCAGCGTAGACGGGACAGGGCCTTATGGCTACACCTTC
TRBV27,NA,NA,TRBJ1-2,CASSSFQLNGYTF,TGTGCCAGCAGTTCCTTTCAACTTAATGGCTACACCTTC
TRBV5-1,TRBD1,NA,TRBJ2-1,CASGVRTGYNEQFF,TGCGCTAGCGGAGTACGGACAGGGTACAATGAGCAGTTCTTC
TRBV3-1/TRBV3-2,TRBD1,NA,TRBJ2-7,CASSQGTGRYEQYF,TGTGCCAGCAGCCAAGGGACAGGGCGGTACGAGCAGTACTTC
TRBV7-3,NA,NA,TRBJ2-3,CASSLTGAGSTDTQYF,TGTGCCAGCAGCTTAACAGGGGCCGGTAGCACAGATACGCAGTATTTT
TRBV7-3,TRBD2,NA,TRBJ2-1,CASSLTGLGHNEQFF,TGTGCCAGCAGCCTAACGGGACTAGGACACAATGAGCAGTTCTTC
TRBV25-1,NA,NA,TRBJ2-2,CASSESVRAGELFF,TGTGCCAGCAGTGAATCCGTTCGCGCCGGGGAGCTGTTTTTT
TRBV5-1,NA,NA,TRBJ1-5,CASSLAGVAQPQHF,TGCGCCAGCAGCTTGGCAGGGGTGGCTCAGCCCCAGCATTTT
TRBV7-2,TRBD1,NA,TRBJ1-1,CASSLVGTGGGKAFF,TGTGCCAGCAGCTTAGTTGGGACAGGGGGCGGCAAGGCTTTCTTT